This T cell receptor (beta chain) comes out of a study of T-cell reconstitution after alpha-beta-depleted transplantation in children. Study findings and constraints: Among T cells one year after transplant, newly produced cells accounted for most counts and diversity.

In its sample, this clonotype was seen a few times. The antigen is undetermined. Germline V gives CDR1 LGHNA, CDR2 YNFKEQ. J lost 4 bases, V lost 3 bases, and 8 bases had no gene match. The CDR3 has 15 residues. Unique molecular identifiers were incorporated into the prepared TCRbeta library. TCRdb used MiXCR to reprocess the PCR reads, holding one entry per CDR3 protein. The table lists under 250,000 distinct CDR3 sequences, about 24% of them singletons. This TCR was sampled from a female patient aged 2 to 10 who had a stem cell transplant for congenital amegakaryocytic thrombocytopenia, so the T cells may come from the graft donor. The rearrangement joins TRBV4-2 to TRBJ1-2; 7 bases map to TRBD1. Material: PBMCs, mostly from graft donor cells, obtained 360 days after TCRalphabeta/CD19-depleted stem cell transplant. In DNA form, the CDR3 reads TGTGCCAGCAGCCAGTCGACAGGGAAGGGCTATGGCTACACCTTC. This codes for CASSQSTGKGYGYTF.